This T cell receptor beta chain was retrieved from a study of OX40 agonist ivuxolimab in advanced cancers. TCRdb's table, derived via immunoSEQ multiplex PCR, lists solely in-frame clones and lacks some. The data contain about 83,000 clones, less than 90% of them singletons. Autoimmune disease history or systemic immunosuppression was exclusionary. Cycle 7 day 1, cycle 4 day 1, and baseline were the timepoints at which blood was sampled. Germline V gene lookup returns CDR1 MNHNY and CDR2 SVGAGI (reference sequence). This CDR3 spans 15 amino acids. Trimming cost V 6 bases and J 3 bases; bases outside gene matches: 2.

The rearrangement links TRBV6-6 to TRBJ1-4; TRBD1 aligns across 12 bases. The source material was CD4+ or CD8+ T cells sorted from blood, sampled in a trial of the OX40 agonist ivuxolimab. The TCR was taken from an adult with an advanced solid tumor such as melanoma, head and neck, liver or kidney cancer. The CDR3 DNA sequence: TGTGCCAGCAGGGGACAGGGGGCGGCTAATGAAAAACTGTTTTTT. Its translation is CASRGQGAANEKLFF.